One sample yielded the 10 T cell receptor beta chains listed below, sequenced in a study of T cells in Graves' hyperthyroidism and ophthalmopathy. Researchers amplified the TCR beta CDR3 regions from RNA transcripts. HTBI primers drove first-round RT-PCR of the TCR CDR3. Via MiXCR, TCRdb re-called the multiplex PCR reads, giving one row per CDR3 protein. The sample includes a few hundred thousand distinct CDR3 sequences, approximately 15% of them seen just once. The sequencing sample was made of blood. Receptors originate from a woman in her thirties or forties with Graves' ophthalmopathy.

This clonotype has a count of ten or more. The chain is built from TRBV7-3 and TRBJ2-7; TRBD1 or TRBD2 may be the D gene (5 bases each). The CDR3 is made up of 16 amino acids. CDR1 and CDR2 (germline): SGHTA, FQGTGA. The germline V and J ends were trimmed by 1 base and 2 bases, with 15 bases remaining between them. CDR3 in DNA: TGTGCCAGCAGCTTAATTCGCCCGGGGCTCGCCTACGAGCAGTACTTC. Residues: CASSLIRPGLAYEQYF.

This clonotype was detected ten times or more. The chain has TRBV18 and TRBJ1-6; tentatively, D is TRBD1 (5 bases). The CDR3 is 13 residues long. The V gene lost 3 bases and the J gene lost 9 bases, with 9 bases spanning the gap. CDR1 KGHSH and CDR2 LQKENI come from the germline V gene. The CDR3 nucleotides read TGTGCCAGCTCACCGACAGACGCTTCACCCCTCCACTTT. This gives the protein CASSPTDASPLHF.

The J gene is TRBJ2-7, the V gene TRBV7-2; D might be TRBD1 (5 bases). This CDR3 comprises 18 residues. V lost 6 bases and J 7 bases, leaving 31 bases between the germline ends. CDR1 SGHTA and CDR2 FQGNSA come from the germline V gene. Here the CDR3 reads CASSSGNLASVKSVEQYF. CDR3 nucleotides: TGTGCCAGCAGTTCAGGGAATTTGGCGTCGGTAAAGTCGGTGGAGCAGTACTTC. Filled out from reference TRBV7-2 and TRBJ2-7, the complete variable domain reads GAGVSQSPSNKVTEKGKDVELRCDPISGHTALYWYRQSLGQGLEFLIYFQGNSAPDKSGLPSDRFSAERTGGSVSTLTIQRTQQEDSAVYLCASSSGNLASVKSVEQYFGPGTRLTVT.

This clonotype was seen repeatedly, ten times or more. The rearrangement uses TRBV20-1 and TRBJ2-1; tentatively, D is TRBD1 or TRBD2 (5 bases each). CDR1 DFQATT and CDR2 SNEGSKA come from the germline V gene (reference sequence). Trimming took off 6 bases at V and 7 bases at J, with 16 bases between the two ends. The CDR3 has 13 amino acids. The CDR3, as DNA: TGCAGTGCCACGTCCGGGGCGCGGAATGAGCAGTTCTTC. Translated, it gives CSATSGARNEQFF.

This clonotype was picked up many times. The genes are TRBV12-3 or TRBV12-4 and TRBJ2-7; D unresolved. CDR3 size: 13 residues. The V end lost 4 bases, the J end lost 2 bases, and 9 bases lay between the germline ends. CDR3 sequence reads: CASSSQATYEQYF. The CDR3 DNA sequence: TGTGCCAGCAGTTCGCAGGCCACCTACGAGCAGTACTTC.

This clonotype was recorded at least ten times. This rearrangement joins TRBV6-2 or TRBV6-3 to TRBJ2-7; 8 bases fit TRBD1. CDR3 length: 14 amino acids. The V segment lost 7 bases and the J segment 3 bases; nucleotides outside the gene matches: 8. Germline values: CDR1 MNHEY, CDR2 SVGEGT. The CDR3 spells CASTSRDRGYEQYF. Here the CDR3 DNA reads TGTGCCAGCACCTCCCGAGACAGGGGCTACGAGCAGTACTTC.

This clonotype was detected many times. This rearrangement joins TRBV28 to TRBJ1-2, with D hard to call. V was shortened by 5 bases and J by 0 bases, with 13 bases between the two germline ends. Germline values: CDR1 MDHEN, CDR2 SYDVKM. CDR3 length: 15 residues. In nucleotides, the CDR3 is TGTGCCAGCAGTACTAAGAGGAACCCTAACTATGGCTACACCTTC. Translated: CASSTKRNPNYGYTF.

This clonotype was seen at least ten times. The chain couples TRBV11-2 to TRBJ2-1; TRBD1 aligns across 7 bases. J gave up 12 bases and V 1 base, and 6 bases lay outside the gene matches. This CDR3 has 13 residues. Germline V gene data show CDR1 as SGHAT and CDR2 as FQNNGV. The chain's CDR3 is CASSLGVDRLQFF. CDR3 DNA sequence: TGTGCCAGCAGCTTAGGTGTGGACAGGTTGCAGTTCTTC.

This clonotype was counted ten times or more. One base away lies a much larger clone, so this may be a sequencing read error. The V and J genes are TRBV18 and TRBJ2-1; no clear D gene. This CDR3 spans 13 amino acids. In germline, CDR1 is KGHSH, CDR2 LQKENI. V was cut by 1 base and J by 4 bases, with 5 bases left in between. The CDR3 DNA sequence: TGTGCCAGCTCACCACATCGGTACAATGAGCAGTTCTTC. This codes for CASSPHRYNEQFF.

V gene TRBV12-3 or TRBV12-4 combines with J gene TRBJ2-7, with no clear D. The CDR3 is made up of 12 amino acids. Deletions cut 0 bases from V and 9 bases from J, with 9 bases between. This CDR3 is CASSLAHQTQYF. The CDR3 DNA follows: TGTGCCAGCAGTTTAGCGCACCAGACGCAGTACTTC.